This T cell receptor (beta chain) was sequenced for a study of human T cells and chemical hapten exposure (dated by TCRdb to about 2021). General notes on the study: For sensitization, 2% DPC in acetone was applied to an approximately 2 cm by approximately 2 cm area of upper inner arm skin. From each blood RNA sample, both TCR alpha and TCR beta chains were sequenced. Libraries were pooled for sequencing, and per-sample TCR yields varied mainly because of small differences in library volumes within the pool. Patient blood was sampled pre-sensitization (week 0) and at 2, 6 and about 24 weeks after DPC sensitization. The patient cohort, mostly female, included alopecia areata with under or over 50% scalp involvement, alopecia totalis and alopecia universalis. For TCR sequencing, blood came from 25 to 35 alopecia patients at anywhere from one to four time points (pre-sensitization, 2, 6 and 24 weeks). Patients additionally received weekly therapeutic DPC doses to the scalp throughout the roughly 26-week study period. This study followed changes in the peripheral blood TCR repertoire in vivo during primary and secondary sensitization of alopecia patients to the hapten diphenylcyclopropenone (DPC). Patch tests used Finn chambers with 0.01% DPC on the upper back, scored after 6 days by International Contact Dermatitis Research Group standards.

The library was built by means of RACE. The run used a NextSeq 500. During library preparation, unique molecular identifiers were attached to individual cDNA molecules so that TCRs could be counted in a quantitative, reproducible way. For the original study's pipeline: Samples had a median of about 96,000 TCRs, with a range from roughly 23,224 to 750,000. The Decombinator software suite was used to annotate V, J and CDR3 in the TCR reads. For PS versus PT1 abundance plots, all samples were subsampled to the same number of TCRs (28,000). Expanded TCRs were defined as absent before sensitization and observed at least eight times at the 2-week time point. TCRdb reworked the public reads: Q25 trimming with fastp, MiXCR clone assembly, productive beta chains retained. All rows with the same CDR3 protein become a single entry with the most common DNA and genes. These V and J calls rely on TCRdb rather than the paper's analysis. The sample table contains 40,000 to 65,000 distinct CDR3 sequences; only one count was recorded for approximately 10% of them. Jointly, the top ten make up about 1.7% of the sample.

The full study reports these points: Compared with pre-sensitization or healthy control sets, expanded TCRs formed significantly more large CDR3 similarity clusters, which is consistent with antigen-driven responses. A positive correlation was found between the number of PT1 expanded TCRs and patch test score, with significance reached at thresholds 8, 16 and 32 but not 4. Repeated subsampling changed both the strength of the expansion versus patch-test correlation and the threshold at which that correlation became significant. Because every patient had alopecia, a presumed autoimmune disease, the patients' immune response might differ from that of healthy individuals. The number of TCRs above 1 in 1000 frequency did not change with DPC sensitization; there was no evidence of global repertoire structure alterations.

Points on this clonotype: Its binding antigen is unknown. Base qualities are not provided; no much larger clone lies one nucleotide away.

This specimen's time point label, per the study, means: patch test 1, 2 weeks after DPC sensitization. The treatment or condition label corresponds to: therapeutic diphenylcyclopropenone sensitization with weekly scalp DPC. Unfractionated whole blood was collected in Tempus Blood RNA tubes, and total RNA was extracted from that blood. Blood at each patch-test visit was drawn before the patch test was applied. To be eligible, patients had to be aged 18 to 70, diagnosed with alopecia and judged suitable for DPC therapy, while pregnant patients were excluded. The sequence derives from a woman in her 40s with alopecia areata. Some clones in this sample may be carry-over from other donors' samples. Source: whole blood, taken in connection with sensitization to the hapten diphenylcyclopropenone (DPC).

CDR3 reads: CASSEAWTAYSNQPQHF. The nucleotide sequence is TGTGCCAGCAGTGAAGCCTGGACAGCGTATAGCAATCAGCCCCAGCATTTT. This receptor chain uses TRBV2 and TRBJ1-5, and the D gene may be TRBD1, 6 bases matching. The CDR3 covers 17 residues, taking in both the cysteine and the phenylalanine. Only the CDR3 portion is preserved as DNA: 51 bases, with reading frame beginning at the first base. The V end loses 0 bases and the J end loses 0 bases, and a stretch of 12 bases separates them. CDR1 and CDR2 were assigned from the germline V gene as SNHLY and FYNNEI.